The sample holds a few counts of the clone carrying this T cell receptor beta chain. What it binds is not known. Trimming took 7 bases from V and 5 from J, leaving 17 bases between them. The CDR3 extends over 13 amino acids. Germline V gene lookup returns CDR1 SQVTM and CDR2 ANQGSEA. These data come from a study of T cells in Graves' hyperthyroidism and ophthalmopathy. Study observations and caveats: Most thyroid-expanded clonotypes above 0.001 were also found in blood.

TCR beta CDR3 regions were amplified from RNA transcripts. An initial round of RT-PCR targeting the TCR CDR3 relied on the HTBI primer set. TCRdb re-called the multiplex PCR reads with MiXCR, one entry per CDR3 protein. Of some 350,000 distinct CDR3 sequences in the sample, 15% to 18% were seen once. The source of this sequence is a woman between 18 and 29 years old with Graves' hyperthyroidism that later progressed to Graves' ophthalmopathy. The sequencing sample was made of blood. The chain employs TRBV29-1 and TRBJ1-1; TRBD1 might be the D (5 bases). The CDR3 DNA follows: TGCAGCGGTTTCGGGGGGGTAGGAACTGAAGCTTTCTTT. Translation gives CSGFGGVGTEAFF.